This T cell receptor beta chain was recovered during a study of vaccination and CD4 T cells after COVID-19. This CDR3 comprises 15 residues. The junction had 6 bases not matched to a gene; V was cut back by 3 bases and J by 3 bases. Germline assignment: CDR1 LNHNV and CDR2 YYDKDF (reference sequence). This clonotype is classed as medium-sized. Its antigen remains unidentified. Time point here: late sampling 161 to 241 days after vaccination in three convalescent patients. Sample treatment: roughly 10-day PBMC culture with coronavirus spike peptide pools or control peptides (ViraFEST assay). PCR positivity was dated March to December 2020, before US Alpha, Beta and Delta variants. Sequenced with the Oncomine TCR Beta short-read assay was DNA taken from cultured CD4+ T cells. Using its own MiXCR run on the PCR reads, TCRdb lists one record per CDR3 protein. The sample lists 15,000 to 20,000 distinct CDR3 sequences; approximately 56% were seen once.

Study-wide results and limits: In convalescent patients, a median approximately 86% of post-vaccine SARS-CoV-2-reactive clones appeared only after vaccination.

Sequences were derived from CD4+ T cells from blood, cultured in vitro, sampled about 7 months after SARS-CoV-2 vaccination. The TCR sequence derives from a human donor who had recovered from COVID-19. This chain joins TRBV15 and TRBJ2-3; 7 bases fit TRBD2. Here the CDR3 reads CATSSSREPTDTQYF. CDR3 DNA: TGTGCCACCAGCAGTTCGCGGGAGCCAACAGATACGCAGTATTTT.